Listed below are T cell receptor beta chains from one sample, sequenced in a study of beta chain features in type 1 diabetes. The protocol was immunoSEQ multiplex PCR, while the TCRdb copy is restricted to in-frame clones and leaves out a portion. The sample has hundreds of thousands of clones, over 25% seen once. The sample taken for sequencing was naive CD4+ T cells from blood. These receptors were taken from a young man in good health. Each CDR3 is given with its conserved first and last residue. A D gene is named only where the DNA matches it firmly. The size entry is marked missing in some rows and otherwise reads once, few, many or a size class.

clone size,J gene,D gene,V gene,CDR3 DNA,CDR3 protein
few,TRBJ2-2,TRBD2,TRBV5-1,TGCGCCAGCAGCTTGAGACTAGCGGGGAACACCGGGGAGCTGTTTTTT,CASSLRLAGNTGELFF
.,TRBJ2-7,.,TRBV7-2,TGTGCCAGCAGTCCCGCGCGAACAGGGCCCTACGAGCAGTACTTC,CASSPARTGPYEQYF
.,TRBJ2-5,.,TRBV15,TGTGCCACCAGCAGAGATAGAGGGCCAGGGGCCCAAGAGACCCAGTACTTC,CATSRDRGPGAQETQYF
.,TRBJ1-5,.,TRBV9,TGTGCCAGCGGGGGGGCTCAGCCCCAGCATTTT,CASGGAQPQHF
.,TRBJ2-1,.,TRBV6-5,TGTGCCAGCAGACCTGAGGGGGAGGGCCGCTATGAGCAGTTCTTC,CASRPEGEGRYEQFF
.,TRBJ2-3,TRBD2,TRBV7-2,TGTGCCAGCAGCCGCACTAGCGGCTCCACAGATACGCAGTATTTT,CASSRTSGSTDTQYF
.,TRBJ1-5,.,TRBV18,TGTGCCAGCTCACCAATGGACACCTATCAGCCCCAGCATTTT,CASSPMDTYQPQHF
.,TRBJ2-5,TRBD1,TRBV7-9,TGTGCCAGCAGCTTAGATCCAGGGGGAGAGACCCAGTACTTC,CASSLDPGGETQYF
.,TRBJ2-1,.,TRBV5-4,TGTGCCAGCAGCCCCCCCGGGGGCAGCTCCTACAATGAGCAGTTCTTC,CASSPPGGSSYNEQFF
.,TRBJ2-7,.,TRBV6-6,TGTGCCAGCAGCCATCAACCGGGACACCGCTCCTACGAGCAGTACTTC,CASSHQPGHRSYEQYF
.,TRBJ2-7,TRBD1,TRBV30,TGTGCCTGGAGTGTAAGAACCGGGACAGGGGGACGCGAGCAGTACTTC,CAWSVRTGTGGREQYF
.,TRBJ2-2,.,TRBV30,TGTGCCTGGATCGCGACGGCGACCACCGGGGAGCTGTTTTTT,CAWIATATTGELFF
.,TRBJ2-1,.,TRBV18,TGTGCCAGCTCACCATACGGGGACAATGAGCAGTTCTTC,CASSPYGDNEQFF
few,TRBJ2-1,TRBD1,TRBV30,TGTGCCTGGAGTACCCAGGGGGTTTTTCGGTTCTTC,CAWSTQGVFRFF
few,TRBJ1-5,TRBD1,TRBV6-6,TGTGCCAGCAGATCTACAGGGGGCAGTCAGCCCCAGCATTTT,CASRSTGGSQPQHF
.,TRBJ2-1,.,TRBV6-5,TGTGCCAGCAGTTTTCTCAGCTCCCGGGAGCAGTTCTTC,CASSFLSSREQFF
.,TRBJ1-1,.,TRBV9,TGTGCCAGCAGCCGAGTCGGCCCTGAAGCTTTCTTT,CASSRVGPEAFF
few,TRBJ2-1,TRBD2,TRBV9,TGTGCCAGCAGCGTAGAAGCGGGAGGCTACAATGAGCAGTTCTTC,CASSVEAGGYNEQFF
few,TRBJ2-7,.,TRBV7-9,TGTGCCAGCAGCACAGGCTCCGGGCTCTACGAGCAGTACTTC,CASSTGSGLYEQYF
few,TRBJ2-7,TRBD1,TRBV12-5,TGTGCTAGTGGTTTGGTACTGGGACAGGGCCCCCGGGAGCAGTACTTC,CASGLVLGQGPREQYF
few,TRBJ2-6,.,TRBV18,TGTGCCAGCTCACCATCCGCCTCTGGGGCCAACGTCCTGACTTTC,CASSPSASGANVLTF
.,TRBJ2-5,TRBD2,TRBV14,TGTGCCAGCAGCCCCTGGACTAGCGGGAGCGGGCATCAAGAGACCCAGTACTTC,CASSPWTSGSGHQETQYF
.,TRBJ2-5,.,TRBV2,TGTGCCAGCAGTGAAGAAGTGGGCGAGACCCAGTACTTC,CASSEEVGETQYF
few,TRBJ2-3,.,TRBV10-3,TGTGCCATCAGTGGAGGGCGGACACAGAGGGAAGATACGCAGTATTTT,CAISGGRTQREDTQYF
.,TRBJ2-2,TRBD1,TRBV2,TGTGCCAGCAGTGACGGGACAGGGTACACCGGGGAGCTGTTTTTT,CASSDGTGYTGELFF
few,TRBJ2-2,TRBD2,TRBV23-1,TGCGCCAGCAGTCCCCGGGGGGTTGTCGCGAACACCGGGGAGCTGTTTTTT,CASSPRGVVANTGELFF
.,TRBJ1-5,.,TRBV9,TGTGCCAGCAGCGTAATACCCAATCAGCCCCAGCATTTT,CASSVIPNQPQHF
once,TRBJ1-1,.,TRBV30,TGTGCCTGGAGTAGGGCTCGGGTGTCTAGCGCCACTGAAGCTTTCTTT,CAWSRARVSSATEAFF
.,TRBJ2-1,.,TRBV6-5,TGTGCCAGCAGACTGGACGCAACTTACAATGAGCAGTTCTTC,CASRLDATYNEQFF
.,TRBJ2-7,.,TRBV7-9,TGTGCCAGCAGCGCCCCCTCATCAATCCGAGCCTCCTACGAGCAGTACTTC,CASSAPSSIRASYEQYF
few,TRBJ2-7,.,TRBV4-1,TGCGCCAGCAGCCAAGAGGACCGATTAAACGGACGTTACGAGCAGTACTTC,CASSQEDRLNGRYEQYF
.,TRBJ2-7,.,TRBV30,TGTGCCTGGAGTGTAGGGGTCCCGACCTACGAGCAGTACTTC,CAWSVGVPTYEQYF
.,TRBJ1-1,.,TRBV30,TGTGCCTGGAGTGACGGACTAATGAACACTGAAGCTTTCTTT,CAWSDGLMNTEAFF
.,TRBJ2-2,.,TRBV7-9,TGTGCCAGCAGCCTCGGGAGCGGGCCGAACACCGGGGAGCTGTTTTTT,CASSLGSGPNTGELFF
.,TRBJ2-5,.,TRBV14,TGTGCCAGCAGCCGGCGGGATTTACAAGAGACCCAGTACTTC,CASSRRDLQETQYF
once,TRBJ2-7,.,TRBV29-1,TGCAGCGTTGAACCCTTTAACTCCTACGAGCAGTACTTC,CSVEPFNSYEQYF
.,TRBJ2-2,.,TRBV7-3,TGTGCCAGCAGCTTAACGATCGTGGGCGGGGAGCTGTTTTTT,CASSLTIVGGELFF
.,TRBJ2-7,.,TRBV7-2,TGTGCCAGCAGCCCTAGATACAGGGAAGTCGAGCAGTACTTC,CASSPRYREVEQYF
.,TRBJ2-2,.,TRBV4-1,TGCGCCAGCAGCCAACTGGGGATCGGGGAGCTGTTTTTT,CASSQLGIGELFF
.,TRBJ2-1,.,TRBV5-1,TGCGCCAGCTCCTCTGGGCAGGTTTACAATGAGCAGTTCTTC,CASSSGQVYNEQFF
.,TRBJ2-7,.,TRBV30,TGTGCCTGGAGTGTAAACAGGTACGAGCAGTACTTC,CAWSVNRYEQYF
.,TRBJ2-6,.,TRBV7-2,TGTGCCAGCAGCTTCCGCTCTGGGGCCAACGTCCTGACTTTC,CASSFRSGANVLTF
few,TRBJ2-5,TRBD2,TRBV15,TGTGCCACCAGCAGACCGGGAGCGGGGGAGACCCAGTACTTC,CATSRPGAGETQYF
few,TRBJ1-4,.,TRBV25-1,TGTGCCAGCAGTGAATTTGGGCGCACTAATGAAAAACTGTTTTTT,CASSEFGRTNEKLFF
.,TRBJ2-1,TRBD2,TRBV7-6,TGTGCCAGCAGCTTATGGCCTAGCGGCTCCTACAATGAGCAGTTCTTC,CASSLWPSGSYNEQFF
.,TRBJ2-1,.,TRBV7-2,TGTGCCAGCAGCTTAGGGAGCCTTCGCTCCTACAATGAGCAGTTCTTC,CASSLGSLRSYNEQFF
.,TRBJ2-1,.,TRBV5-4,TGTGCCAGCAGCCCGAGCGGAAGCTCCTACAATGAGCAGTTCTTC,CASSPSGSSYNEQFF
.,TRBJ2-7,TRBD2,TRBV29-1,TGCAGCGTTGCTCGACGGACTAGCGGGAGTGACGAGCAGTACTTC,CSVARRTSGSDEQYF
few,TRBJ2-3,.,TRBV29-1,TGCAGCGTTGGCCTAGCACTTACAGATACGCAGTATTTT,CSVGLALTDTQYF
.,TRBJ2-1,.,TRBV4-1,TGCGCCAGCAGCCAAGATCTGTTTCAGAGAGACTACAATGAACAGTTCTTC,CASSQDLFQRDYNEQFF
.,TRBJ2-2,TRBD1,TRBV4-3,TGCGCCAGCAGCCAGGGACAGGGGGCCGGGGAGCTGTTTTTT,CASSQGQGAGELFF
.,TRBJ2-1,.,TRBV10-3,TGTGCCATCAGTGATGGGCCTCGGAATGAGCAGTTCTTC,CAISDGPRNEQFF
.,TRBJ2-6,.,TRBV4-2,TGTGCCAGCAGCCAAGATAACGAAAGGGTTGGGGTTTTGGGACTTGGGGCCAACGTCCTGACTTTC,CASSQDNERVGVLGLGANVLTF
few,TRBJ2-3,.,TRBV7-9,TGTGCCAGCCTCCACACTAGCACAGATACGCAGTATTTT,CASLHTSTDTQYF
.,TRBJ2-5,.,TRBV29-1,TGCAGCGGCCTCGGCCAGGGGTTGGAGACCCAGTACTTC,CSGLGQGLETQYF
.,TRBJ2-1,TRBD1,TRBV7-3,TGTGCCAGCAGCTTAGGGACAGGGGTACATGAGCAGTTCTTC,CASSLGTGVHEQFF
.,TRBJ2-7,.,TRBV30,TGTGCCTGGAGTGGCACCTACGAGCAGTACTTC,CAWSGTYEQYF
.,TRBJ2-3,TRBD2,TRBV18,TGTGCCAGCTCACCCGGGACTAGCGGAACAGATACGCAGTATTTT,CASSPGTSGTDTQYF
few,TRBJ2-1,.,TRBV30,TGTGCCTGGAGGCGCACAGGCTTCGACAATGAGCAGTTCTTC,CAWRRTGFDNEQFF
few,TRBJ2-5,TRBD2,TRBV29-1,TGCAGCACCGAGTGGTCTAGCGGAGAGACCCAGTACTTC,CSTEWSSGETQYF